The entry that follows covers one T cell receptor beta chain sequence. Its antigen is unknown. At the DNA level, this CDR3 is encoded by other sequences in the same sample as well. The data were produced by immunoSEQ multiplex PCR, yet TCRdb's version contains in-frame clones alone and is incomplete. Here the sample spans over 2 million clones, about 95% being singletons. Naive CD8 cells comprised CD45RO-negative, CCR7-positively selected cells, excluding terminally differentiated effector memory CD45RA+ cells. The data were obtained in a study of shared clonotypes between healthy human individuals. Whole-study context: The study used three CD4 naive, three CD4 memory, two CD8 naive and one CD8 memory plate per donor.

Germline CDR1 reads SGHAT; CDR2 reads FQNNGV. Trimming took off 0 bases at V and 1 base at J, with 10 bases between the two ends. There are 15 residues in the CDR3. Points from the study as a whole: Generally, naive subsets (rather than memory subsets) showed larger estimated richness. Generation of non-shared clonotypes was less probable than generation of clonotypes shared by all four donors. The represented genetic and exposure-history diversity was limited by the small number of donors.

This TCR came from a man aged 18-30 years in good health. The source material was naive CD8+ T cells sorted from blood. V is TRBV11-2 and J is TRBJ2-7, with a possible D match to TRBD1 (6 bases). The CDR3 reads CASSLEPGVSYEQYF. DNA of the CDR3: TGTGCCAGCAGCTTAGAGCCAGGGGTTTCCTACGAGCAGTACTTC.